Below are 29 T cell receptor beta chains sequenced from a single sample in a study of breast tumors, draining lymph nodes, adjacent tissues. A single record per CDR3 protein comes from TCRdb applying MiXCR to the multiplex PCR reads. The sample shows over 200,000 distinct CDR3 sequences, 30% to 35% of them seen only once. The lymph nodes were axillary draining lymph nodes from breast cancer patients. Material: axillary lymph node tissue. Every receptor here comes from a female donor with breast cancer. Some clones in this sample may be carry-over from other donors' samples.

The chain is built from TRBV7-9 and TRBJ1-4; TRBD1 matches at 9 bases. V shed 3 bases and J 8 bases; nucleotides not matched to a gene: 1. CDR1 is SEHNR, CDR2 FQNEAQ, per germline (reference sequence). This CDR3 contains 13 residues. CDR3 in amino acids: CASSFGTGEKLFF. DNA of the CDR3: TGTGCCAGCAGCTTCGGGACAGGGGAAAAACTGTTTTTT.

This clonotype appeared many times. The chain has TRBV7-9 and TRBJ1-4, with D uncertain. V was clipped by 1 base and J by 0 bases, with 6 bases between them. Germline CDR1 and CDR2: SEHNR and FQNEAQ (reference sequence). This CDR3 has 15 residues. The CDR3 here is CASSLESSTNEKLFF. DNA of the CDR3: TGTGCCAGCAGCTTAGAGAGCTCAACTAATGAAAAACTGTTTTTT. The whole variable domain, remainder taken from reference TRBV7-9 and TRBJ1-4, is DTGVSQNPRHKITKRGQNVTFRCDPISEHNRLYWYRQTLGQGPEFLTYFQNEAQLEKSRLLSDRFSAERPKGSFSTLEIQRTEQGDSAMYLCASSLESSTNEKLFFGSGTQLSVL.

In its sample, this clonotype was seen many times. The chain is built from TRBV6-6 and TRBJ2-5, with 7 bases aligning to TRBD1. Germline values: CDR1 MNHNY, CDR2 SVGAGI (reference sequence). V shed 2 bases and J 5 bases; nucleotides not matched to a gene: 5. The length of the CDR3 is 14 residues. The CDR3 coding sequence is TGTGCCAGCAGTTACATCGACAGGGCGGAGACCCAGTACTTC. As protein: CASSYIDRAETQYF.

This clonotype was counted a single time. The DNA is omitted, as the CDR3 cannot be located on it reliably, and the CDR3 follows TCRdb's listing. The chain has TRBV7-9 and TRBJ2-2; the table's D call, TRBD1, has no DNA check behind it. Germline lookup yields CDR1 SEHNR and CDR2 FQNEAQ (reference sequence). Ends included, the CDR3 has 23 residues. CDR3 protein: CASSGTVSSGANVLTFGAGELFF.

This clonotype was recorded at least ten times. This chain links TRBV2 with TRBJ2-1; 9 bases are shared with TRBD2. The J segment lost 15 bases and the V segment lost 4 bases, leaving 7 bases of the junction unmatched. The CDR3 is made up of 12 amino acids. Per the germline V gene, CDR1 is SNHLY and CDR2 is FYNNEI. The CDR3 protein is CASSGAGGPLFF. The CDR3 region has the DNA TGTGCCAGCAGTGGGGCGGGGGGGCCCCTGTTCTTC.

This clonotype showed up many times. The V and J genes are TRBV5-8 and TRBJ2-7; the D gene could be TRBD1 or TRBD2 (6 bases each). This CDR3 is 15 amino acids long. Trimming removed 4 bases at V and 3 bases at J, with 17 bases between. In germline, CDR1 is SGHTS, CDR2 YDEGEE. The CDR3 DNA sequence: TGTGCCAGCAGCCTACTCCCGGGGGCGGACTACGAGCAGTACTTC. Protein: CASSLLPGADYEQYF.

This clonotype was picked up many times. The V and J genes are TRBV6-1 and TRBJ1-6; D gene ambiguous. The CDR3 extends over 14 amino acids. V was pared by 3 bases and J by 7 bases, with 10 bases between. Looked up from germline, CDR1 is MNHNS and CDR2 is SASEGT. The CDR3 sequence is CASSDRHGNSPLHF. The DNA of the CDR3 is TGTGCCAGCAGTGATAGACATGGCAATTCACCCCTCCACTTT.

This clonotype was detected ten times or more. This chain uses TRBV19 with TRBJ1-6, with 11 bases that match TRBD1. V trimming: 5 bases; J trimming: 9 bases; junction bases outside the gene matches: 6. Germline V CDR1 and CDR2: LNHDA, SQIVND (reference sequence). This CDR3 is built from 15 residues. CDR3 sequence reads: CASSLGQGASSPLHF. DNA for the CDR3: TGTGCCAGTAGTTTAGGACAGGGGGCGAGTTCACCCCTCCACTTT.

The chain employs TRBV6-2 or TRBV6-3 and TRBJ1-5, with D tentatively TRBD1 (6 bases). V dropped 2 bases and J dropped 3 bases, with 11 bases sitting between them. This CDR3 has 15 residues. The germline CDR1 and CDR2 sequences are MNHEY and SVGEGT. This chain's CDR3 is CASSYPTGFNQPQHF. The CDR3 region has the DNA TGTGCCAGCAGTTACCCCACAGGGTTCAATCAGCCCCAGCATTTT.

This clonotype was observed many times. V gene TRBV7-9 combines with J gene TRBJ2-1, with 9 bases aligning to TRBD1. Germline V gene data show CDR1 as SEHNR and CDR2 as FQNEAQ (reference sequence). The trim removed 2 bases at V and 9 bases at J, leaving 8 bases unmatched. The CDR3 sequence is 15 residues long. In DNA form, the CDR3 reads TGTGCCAGCAGCTTAATACAGGGGGCTTTAAGTGAGCAGTTCTTC. Its translation is CASSLIQGALSEQFF. Filled out from reference TRBV7-9 and TRBJ2-1, the complete variable domain reads DTGVSQNPRHKITKRGQNVTFRCDPISEHNRLYWYRQTLGQGPEFLTYFQNEAQLEKSRLLSDRFSAERPKGSFSTLEIQRTEQGDSAMYLCASSLIQGALSEQFFGPGTRLTVL.

V usage is TRBV5-1 and J usage is TRBJ1-4, with TRBD1 identical over 8 bases. Germline CDR1 SGHRS, CDR2 YFSETQ. The CDR3 is 18 residues long. The ends lost 2 bases at V and 11 bases at J; junction bases unmatched: 20. The CDR3: CASSFGQGARLESSKLFF. The CDR3 DNA is TGCGCCAGCAGCTTCGGGCAGGGGGCGCGGTTGGAATCATCGAAACTGTTTTTT. Drawing the rest from reference TRBV5-1 and TRBJ1-4, the complete variable domain is KAGVTQTPRYLIKTRGQQVTLSCSPISGHRSVSWYQQTPGQGLQFLFEYFSETQRNKGNFPGRFSGRQFSNSRSEMNVSTLELGDSALYLCASSFGQGARLESSKLFFGSGTQLSVL.

The V call is TRBV5-1, the J call TRBJ1-2, with D uncertain. The V gene lost 4 bases and the J gene lost 2 bases, with 12 bases spanning the gap. In germline, CDR1 is SGHRS, CDR2 YFSETQ. CDR3 length: 14 amino acids. The CDR3 DNA is TGCGCCAGCAGCCTAACCCCGACAAACTATGGCTACACCTTC. It encodes CASSLTPTNYGYTF.

Many counts were recorded for this clonotype. The chain employs TRBV12-3 or TRBV12-4 and TRBJ1-3; D gene ambiguous. The V end was cut by 6 bases, the J end by 0 bases, with 9 bases between. There are 14 residues in the CDR3. CDR3: CASSPLSSGNTIYF. Here the CDR3 DNA reads TGTGCCAGCAGCCCACTAAGCTCTGGAAACACCATATATTTT.

This clonotype was counted many times. V usage is TRBV19 and J usage is TRBJ2-3; no definite D call. The CDR3 loop spans 14 amino acids. The V and J ends lost 7 bases and 2 bases respectively, with 13 bases between them. In germline, CDR1 is LNHDA, CDR2 SQIVND (reference sequence). DNA of the CDR3: TGTGCCAGTACTGTAACAGTCCACACAGATACGCAGTATTTT. It translates to CASTVTVHTDTQYF.

The sample holds many counts of this clonotype. The chain couples TRBV3-1 to TRBJ2-5; D gene unclear. Germline-derived CDR1 and CDR2 are LGHDT and YNNKEL (reference sequence). The CDR3 has 13 amino acids. The V end was cut by 2 bases, the J end by 9 bases, with 13 bases between. CDR3 sequence: CASSQSTYRAQYF. In DNA form, the CDR3 reads TGTGCCAGCAGCCAAAGTACTTACCGGGCCCAGTACTTC.

Many counts were recorded for this clonotype. The chain employs TRBV7-2 and TRBJ2-5; D gene unclear. This CDR3 has 11 residues. V was shortened by 4 bases and J by 5 bases, with 5 bases between the two germline ends. Looked up from germline, CDR1 is SGHTA and CDR2 is FQGNSA. The CDR3 reads CASSSGETQYF. CDR3 sequence (DNA): TGTGCCAGCAGCTCCGGGGAGACCCAGTACTTC. Variable domain in full (rest from reference TRBV7-2 and TRBJ2-5): GAGVSQSPSNKVTEKGKDVELRCDPISGHTALYWYRQSLGQGLEFLIYFQGNSAPDKSGLPSDRFSAERTGGSVSTLTIQRTQQEDSAVYLCASSSGETQYFGPGTRLLVL.

The chain recombines TRBV7-8 with TRBJ2-5, with a weak D call TRBD1 (8 bases). V lost 9 bases and J lost 9, with 23 bases in between. The CDR3 is 14 amino acids. Germline-derived CDR1 and CDR2 are SGHVS and FQNEAQ. CDR3 coding DNA: TGTGCCAGTACCCGGACAGGGAGGGATCAGCCCCAGTACTTC. This codes for CASTRTGRDQPQYF.

This clonotype was seen at least ten times. The chain carries TRBV14 and TRBJ2-1; 10 nucleotides agree with TRBD1. The CDR3 has 20 amino acids. From germline, CDR1 is SGHDN and CDR2 FVKESK. Trimming took 0 bases from V and 0 from J; bases not matched to a gene: 11. This CDR3 is CASSQDQGQGRGSSYNEQFF. CDR3 in DNA: TGTGCCAGCAGCCAAGATCAGGGACAGGGGAGGGGAAGCTCCTACAATGAGCAGTTCTTC.

The sample holds many counts of this clonotype. The chain has TRBV7-2 and TRBJ2-7, with TRBD2 identical over 15 bases. Germline-derived CDR1 and CDR2 are SGHTA and FQGNSA. J gave up 7 bases and V 0 bases, and 1 base lay outside the gene matches. The CDR3 length is 15 residues. CDR3 residues: CASSLAGLAGGEQYF. The CDR3 DNA reads as TGTGCCAGCAGCTTAGCAGGACTAGCGGGGGGGGAGCAGTACTTC.

This clonotype was recorded at least ten times. The chain couples TRBV20-1 to TRBJ2-5; possibly TRBD1 for D (5 bases). The V and J ends lost 6 bases and 1 base respectively, with 9 bases between them. This CDR3 region has 12 residues. Germline assignment: CDR1 DFQATT and CDR2 SNEGSKA (reference sequence). The CDR3 DNA reads as TGCAGTGCAAAAAGGGGCCAAGAGACCCAGTACTTC. Protein product: CSAKRGQETQYF.

J is TRBJ2-1 and V is TRBV19; 9 bases fit TRBD2. The V gene's germline CDR1 is LNHDA and CDR2 SQIVND (reference sequence). This CDR3 region has 14 residues. V was clipped by 5 bases and J by 12 bases; unmatched bases: 11. The CDR3 loop is CASSLGSGRMMQFF. In DNA form, the CDR3 reads TGTGCCAGTAGTTTGGGTAGCGGGAGAATGATGCAGTTCTTC.

This rearrangement joins TRBV7-9 to TRBJ2-1; 10 bases agree with TRBD1. The V gene's germline CDR1 is SEHNR and CDR2 FQNEAQ (reference sequence). This CDR3 contains 16 residues. V was clipped by 4 bases and J by 3 bases; unmatched bases: 6. The CDR3 DNA is TGTGCCAGCAGCTCGTCTCGGGACAGGGGCTACAATGAGCAGTTCTTC. Protein product: CASSSSRDRGYNEQFF.

This clonotype was seen repeatedly, ten times or more. The chain links TRBV12-3 or TRBV12-4 to TRBJ2-6; D possibly corresponds to TRBD1 (5 bases). This CDR3 spans 19 amino acids. V lost 1 base, J lost 4 bases, and 20 bases lay in between. The CDR3 nucleotides are TGTGCCAGCAGTTTAGGGGGCACCAACTTCGCTCTGGGGGCCAACGTCCTGACTTTC. Translating it yields CASSLGGTNFALGANVLTF.

On this clonotype: Just one base apart from a much larger clone, this may be a read error. The chain uses TRBV5-1 and TRBJ2-2; D ambiguous. The germline V gene has CDR1 SGHRS and CDR2 YFSETQ. Trimming shortened V by 6 bases and J by 8 bases, and 11 bases separated the two germline ends. This CDR3 region has 12 residues. The CDR3 loop is CASNWGGGELFF. The CDR3 DNA reads as TGCGCCAGCAACTGGGGTGGAGGGGAGCTGTTTTTT.

This clonotype has a count of ten or more. Germline is not matched at one junction end, which may reflect a read error. The chain carries TRBV2 and TRBJ1-2; D gene ambiguous. The CDR3 is made up of 12 amino acids. CDR1 and CDR2 from the germline V gene are SNHLY and FYNNEI. The CDR3 loop is CASRGFGTRANF. The CDR3 DNA reads TGTGCCAGCAGGGGTTTTGGAACGAGGGCCAACTTC.

DNA for the CDR3: TGTGCCAGTTCAGGACGGAATAGCACAGATACGCAGTATTTT. Translating it yields CASSGRNSTDTQYF. This chain links TRBV19 with TRBJ2-3; D ambiguous. This CDR3 contains 14 residues. Germline V gene lookup returns CDR1 LNHDA and CDR2 SQIVND (reference sequence). The ends were cut back, 8 bases at V and 0 bases at J, with 12 bases in the middle.

Note on this clonotype: This may stem from a read error, because a much larger clone lies one nucleotide away. The chain links TRBV5-8 to TRBJ2-7, with D possibly being TRBD2 (5 bases). The CDR3 is made up of 15 amino acids. The V gene's germline CDR1 is SGHTS and CDR2 YDEGEE. With 3 bases removed from V and 4 bases from J, the gap between germline ends came to 17 bases. The CDR3 loop is CASSSGPPGGYEQYF. The DNA of the CDR3 is TGTGCCAGCAGCTCAGGACCCCCGGGCGGGTACGAGCAGTACTTC.

The chain combines TRBV7-2 with TRBJ2-5; a weak D match, TRBD2 (5 bases). Germline V gene data show CDR1 as SGHTA and CDR2 as FQGNSA. V shed 5 bases and J shed 2 bases, with 12 bases lying between them. The CDR3 runs to 14 residues. CDR3 DNA sequence: TGTGCCAGCAGCCGGGGAGTGGGACAAGAGACCCAGTACTTC. It is translated as CASSRGVGQETQYF.

This clonotype was seen ten or more times. The CDR3 bases are TGTGCCAGCAGCCCCTCCCCCCCCGGCGAGCCCCAGCATTTT. Residues: CASSPSPPGEPQHF. This rearrangement joins TRBV7-9 to TRBJ1-5; D ambiguous. The V end was cut by 5 bases, the J end by 8 bases, with 16 bases between. CDR1 and CDR2 from the germline V gene are SEHNR and FQNEAQ (reference sequence). This CDR3 comprises 14 residues.